Presented here are 12 T cell receptor beta chains from one specimen sequenced in a study of blood T cell repertoires in COVID-19. Measured with immunoSEQ multiplex PCR; TCRdb has only the in-frame clones, and not every one. Seen here are about 230,000 clones, 65% to 90% observed once, and the top ten hold around 10%. The sequenced material came from peripheral blood. The receptors were gathered from a man aged 50-59 years with COVID-19, enrolled during active disease.

This sequence joins TRBV2 and TRBJ2-1, with 12 positions matching TRBD2. The length of the CDR3 is 15 residues. The junction had 9 bases not matched to a gene; V was cut back by 6 bases and J by 9 bases. CDR1 is SNHLY and CDR2 is FYNNEI in the germline V gene. CDR3 nucleotide sequence: TGTGCCAGCAGCCAACTGGCTAGCGGGAGGGCTGAGCAGTTCTTC. Translation: CASSQLASGRAEQFF.

This clone was observed a few times. This sequence joins TRBV24-1 and TRBJ1-2; D uncertain. Trimming pared 3 bases from V and 5 bases from J, leaving 6 bases between. Looked up from germline, CDR1 is KGHDR and CDR2 is SFDVKD. The CDR3 is 12 residues long. CDR3 amino acids: CATSDPSYGYTF. CDR3 bases: TGTGCCACCAGTGATCCGAGTTATGGCTACACCTTC.

Only one count was recorded for this clone. The chain couples TRBV6-2 or TRBV6-3 to TRBJ2-2; perhaps TRBD1 as D (5 bases). This CDR3 comprises 13 residues. CDR1 and CDR2 from the germline V gene are MNHEY and SVGEGT. V shed 5 bases and J shed 3 bases, with 7 bases lying between them. The CDR3 region is CASSLTDTGELFF. As DNA, the CDR3 is TGTGCCAGCAGTCTGACAGACACCGGGGAGCTGTTTTTT.

This chain uses TRBV7-2 with TRBJ1-2, with D perhaps matching TRBD1 (6 bases). The CDR3 covers 15 residues. Per germline, CDR1 SGHTA and CDR2 FQGNSA. V was pared by 5 bases and J by 3 bases, with 16 bases between. For the CDR3, the DNA is TGTGCCAGCAGCCCTCAGGGGATGCGGGACTATGGCTACACCTTC. Amino acids: CASSPQGMRDYGYTF.

The chain is built from TRBV6-1 and TRBJ2-1; maybe TRBD2 (5 bases). CDR1 is MNHNS, CDR2 SASEGT, per germline. The CDR3 is made up of 17 amino acids. V shed 7 bases and J shed 0 bases, with 19 bases lying between them. This chain's CDR3 is CASTESILAGSYNEQFF. Written as DNA, the CDR3 is TGTGCCAGCACTGAGTCTATCCTGGCGGGCTCCTACAATGAGCAGTTCTTC.

This chain connects TRBV6-2 or TRBV6-3 to TRBJ2-7; a possible D gene is TRBD1 (5 bases). The CDR3 runs to 14 residues. The V end lost 1 base, the J end lost 0 bases, and 7 bases lay between the germline ends. Germline assignment: CDR1 MNHEY and CDR2 SVGEGT. The CDR3 bases are TGTGCCAGCAGTTACTGGACAATCTCCTACGAGCAGTACTTC. Amino acids: CASSYWTISYEQYF.

DNA of the CDR3: TGTGCCAGCAGCTCGATAGCGGGTAGCTCCTACAATGAGCAGTTCTTC. As protein: CASSSIAGSSYNEQFF. This chain connects TRBV7-8 to TRBJ2-1, with 7 bases lining up with TRBD2. CDR1 SGHVS and CDR2 FQNEAQ come from the germline V gene. Trimming took 4 bases from V and 0 from J; bases not matched to a gene: 6. The CDR3 loop spans 16 amino acids.

The gene calls are TRBV28 and TRBJ1-2; TRBD1 matches 7 bases. The V gene end was trimmed by 5 bases and the J gene end by 4 bases; junction bases not matched to a gene: 7. The CDR3 length is 14 residues. CDR1 is MDHEN, CDR2 SYDVKM, per germline. CDR3 nucleotide sequence: TGTGCCAGCAGTGCCGGGACAGTTAGCTATGGCTACACCTTC. Encoded protein: CASSAGTVSYGYTF.

V gene TRBV10-1 combines with J gene TRBJ1-3, with D possibly being TRBD1 (6 bases). Per germline, CDR1 WNHNN and CDR2 SYGVQD (reference sequence). There are 15 residues in the CDR3. V was shortened by 2 bases and J by 0 bases, with 8 bases between the two germline ends. For the CDR3, the DNA is TGCGCCAGCAGTGAGGGACAGAACTCTGGAAACACCATATATTTT. It translates to CASSEGQNSGNTIYF.

The chain employs TRBV18 and TRBJ1-5; 10 bases align to TRBD1. V shed 1 base and J 1 base; nucleotides not matched to a gene: 10. Germline V gene sequence: CDR1 KGHSH, CDR2 LQKENI. The CDR3 covers 19 residues. The CDR3: CASSPLGQGQTGSNQPQHF. The CDR3 nucleotides are TGTGCCAGCTCACCACTGGGACAGGGGCAGACCGGGAGCAATCAGCCCCAGCATTTT.

This clone was counted only a few times. The J gene is TRBJ2-1, the V gene TRBV6-4; 9 bases align to TRBD2. V gave up 3 bases and J gave up 7 bases; unmatched junction bases: 7. This CDR3 region has 15 residues. Germline loops: CDR1 MRHNA, CDR2 SNTAGT. The CDR3 loop is CASSEGSGRGNEQFF. DNA of the CDR3: TGTGCCAGCAGTGAGGGTAGCGGGAGAGGTAATGAGCAGTTCTTC.

The chain is built from TRBV6-5 and TRBJ2-7; unclear D gene. V was cut by 6 bases and J by 5 bases, with 20 bases left in between. The germline V gene encodes CDR1 MNHEY and CDR2 SVGAGI. There are 15 residues in the CDR3. This chain's CDR3 is CASSPGAISAHEQYF. The DNA for the CDR3 is TGTGCCAGCAGCCCCGGTGCCATATCTGCCCACGAGCAGTACTTC.